Below, one T cell receptor beta chain is given with its context. The antigen is unknown. One end of the junction is discordant with germline, which a read error may explain. The assay used deep level. The assay was immunoSEQ multiplex PCR, and TCRdb's table has in-frame clones only and misses some. The table has 600,000 to 800,000 clones, over 60% seen once; the top ten hold about 1.7%. The donors, all of them Caucasian adults, lived in Nashville, Tennessee. This entry comes from a study of shared clonotypes between healthy human individuals. Study-wide findings and caveats: Rarefaction gave evidence that sorted-subset sequencing remained incomplete despite large depth. The generation probabilities recorded for non-shared clonotypes fell below those of clonotypes shared by all four donors.

Germline values: CDR1 SGHTA, CDR2 FQGTGA. This CDR3 spans 13 amino acids. The sequencing input was memory CD4+ T cells sorted from blood. Subset: CD45RA-negative fraction. The TCR was taken from a woman aged 25 to 39 in good health. The J gene is TRBJ1-1, the V gene TRBV7-3, with D possibly matching TRBD1 (5 bases). The CDR3 DNA reads as TGTGCCAGCAGCGTAACAGGCTTGGAAGAAGCTTTCTTT. Translation gives CASSVTGLEEAFF.